The 18 T cell receptor beta chains given below trace back to one sample, sequenced in a study of PD-L1 blockade in urothelial cancer. Time point indicated: pretreatment peripheral blood. Data came from immunoSEQ multiplex PCR; TCRdb stores just in-frame clones and leaves some out. The repertoire holds about 43,000 clones, with approximately 80% as singletons. This material consisted of PBMCs, taken around atezolizumab (anti-PD-L1) treatment. These receptors were collected from a man aged 55 to 69 with urothelial cancer.

As to this clone: The same CDR3 can be traced to other DNA sequences in this sample. The chain uses TRBV19 and TRBJ2-3, with no clear D. Trimming pared 3 bases from V and 5 bases from J, leaving 6 bases between. Germline CDR1 and CDR2: LNHDA and SQIVND (reference sequence). The CDR3 totals 12 residues. CDR3 amino acids: CASSIGRDTQYF. CDR3 nucleotides: TGTGCCAGTAGTATCGGTCGAGATACGCAGTATTTT. Filled out from reference TRBV19 and TRBJ2-3, the complete variable domain reads DGGITQSPKYLFRKEGQNVTLSCEQNLNHDAMYWYRQDPGQGLRLIYYSQIVNDFQKGDIAEGYSVSREKKESFPLTVTSAQKNPTAFYLCASSIGRDTQYFGPGTRLTVL.

The chain employs TRBV5-1 and TRBJ2-7; 10 bases map to TRBD1. The CDR3 contains 14 residues. The ends lost 2 bases at V and 6 bases at J; junction bases unmatched: 5. Germline lookup yields CDR1 SGHRS and CDR2 YFSETQ. This chain's CDR3 is CASSLWDRGVEQYF. The CDR3 region has the DNA TGCGCCAGCAGCTTATGGGACAGGGGTGTCGAGCAGTACTTC.

V and J are TRBV6-5 and TRBJ1-3, with 9 bases that match TRBD1. Looked up from germline, CDR1 is MNHEY and CDR2 is SVGAGI. This CDR3 region has 13 residues. With 6 bases clipped from V and 7 bases from J, the junction kept 4 bases outside the gene matches. The CDR3 region is CASRGQGLNTIYF. The CDR3 coding sequence is TGTGCCAGCAGGGGACAGGGACTTAACACCATATATTTT.

V gene TRBV28 combines with J gene TRBJ1-5; 7 nucleotides match TRBD1. With V trimmed by 2 bases and J by 7 bases, 5 bases remained unmatched. CDR3 length: 14 amino acids. Germline V gene lookup returns CDR1 MDHEN and CDR2 SYDVKM. This chain's CDR3 is CASSLDRARQPQHF. As DNA, the CDR3 is TGTGCCAGCAGTTTAGACAGGGCTCGCCAGCCCCAGCATTTT.

The chain recombines TRBV29-1 with TRBJ2-5, with D possibly being TRBD2 (5 bases). With 7 bases removed from V and 4 bases from J, the gap between germline ends came to 19 bases. The CDR3 covers 14 residues. Per the germline V gene, CDR1 is SQVTM and CDR2 is ANQGSEA. CDR3 residues: CSGNGESSGETQYF. CDR3 DNA: TGCAGCGGGAACGGGGAATCCTCCGGAGAGACCCAGTACTTC.

This rearrangement joins TRBV6-6 to TRBJ1-1, with D possibly TRBD1 on 6 matching bases. The V gene lost 2 bases and the J gene lost 4 bases, with 14 bases spanning the gap. This CDR3 contains 15 residues. Germline lookup yields CDR1 MNHNY and CDR2 SVGAGI (reference sequence). The CDR3 nucleotides read TGTGCCAGCAGTTACAGTCCCAGGGGAGTCACTGAAGCTTTCTTT. Its translation is CASSYSPRGVTEAFF.

This clone was counted once. The chain links TRBV7-8 to TRBJ2-3; the D gene is possibly TRBD1 (5 bases). The germline gives CDR1 SGHVS, CDR2 FQNEAQ. This CDR3 region has 15 residues. V was clipped by 2 bases and J by 2 bases, with 11 bases between them. The DNA for the CDR3 is TGTGCCAGCAGCTTAAGTCAGGGCTTCACAGATACGCAGTATTTT. Translation gives CASSLSQGFTDTQYF.

The chain employs TRBV6-1 and TRBJ2-3, with 8 bases aligning to TRBD2. Germline CDR1 MNHNS, CDR2 SASEGT. Trimming at V came to 7 bases and at J to 1 base, leaving 7 bases not matched to a gene. The CDR3 extends over 15 amino acids. The CDR3 loop is CASISLSGGTDTQYF. For the CDR3, the DNA is TGTGCCAGCATTAGTCTTAGCGGGGGCACAGATACGCAGTATTTT.

V gene TRBV6-5 combines with J gene TRBJ1-3; possible D gene TRBD1, 5 bases. CDR1 MNHEY and CDR2 SVGAGI come from the germline V gene. The CDR3 extends over 15 amino acids. V was cut by 5 bases and J by 0 bases, with 11 bases left in between. The DNA for the CDR3 is TGTGCCAGCAGTGCTCGGGGGGACTCTGGAAACACCATATATTTT. Protein sequence: CASSARGDSGNTIYF.

This chain links TRBV6-5 with TRBJ1-6; D unclear. The CDR3 contains 14 residues. Germline V gives CDR1 MNHEY, CDR2 SVGAGI. Trimming left V 2 bases short and J 7 bases short, with 9 bases between. The CDR3 DNA reads as TGTGCCAGCAGTTACAAGGGAGGAAATTCACCCCTCCACTTT. This translates into CASSYKGGNSPLHF.

The chain joins TRBV7-8 to TRBJ2-3; maybe TRBD1 (5 bases). This CDR3 region has 14 residues. The V gene lost 2 bases and the J gene lost 2 bases, with 8 bases spanning the gap. Germline values: CDR1 SGHVS, CDR2 FQNEAQ. CDR3 residues: CASSLQGPTDTQYF. CDR3 bases: TGTGCCAGCAGCTTACAGGGTCCCACAGATACGCAGTATTTT. Based on the CDR3 plus reference TRBV7-8 and TRBJ2-3, the full variable domain is GAGVSQSPRYKVAKRGQDVALRCDPISGHVSLFWYQQALGQGPEFLTYFQNEAQLDKSGLPSDRFFAERPEGSVSTLKIQRTQQEDSAVYLCASSLQGPTDTQYFGPGTRLTVL.

This clone was detected once. V and J are TRBV19 and TRBJ1-2; 11 nucleotides align to TRBD1. This CDR3 has 16 amino acids. Germline V lookup: CDR1 LNHDA, CDR2 SQIVND (reference sequence). With V trimmed by 3 bases and J by 7 bases, 10 bases remained unmatched. The CDR3 DNA reads TGTGCCAGTAGTATCCTCACCGGGACAGGGGGAAGTGGCTACACCTTC. It encodes CASSILTGTGGSGYTF.

The V and J genes are TRBV4-2 and TRBJ2-3; no reliable D call. Germline loops: CDR1 LGHNA, CDR2 YNFKEQ. The CDR3 covers 15 residues. The V end was cut by 0 bases, the J end by 4 bases, with 11 bases between. In nucleotides, the CDR3 is TGTGCCAGCAGCCAAGATTCAATAGCAGCAGATACGCAGTATTTT. Residues: CASSQDSIAADTQYF.

The V call is TRBV6-5, the J call TRBJ2-5, with TRBD2 identical over 12 bases. Germline lookup yields CDR1 MNHEY and CDR2 SVGAGI. This CDR3 has 15 amino acids. Trimming at V came to 6 bases and at J to 5 bases, leaving 7 bases not matched to a gene. Written as DNA, the CDR3 is TGTGCCAGCAGATCTAGCGGGAGGGACGGGGAGACCCAGTACTTC. It encodes CASRSSGRDGETQYF.

About this clone itself: This same CDR3 is encoded by further DNA sequences in the sample. The J gene is TRBJ2-7, the V gene TRBV28; 8 bases match TRBD1. The germline V gene encodes CDR1 MDHEN and CDR2 SYDVKM. CDR3 size: 12 residues. The V and J ends lost 2 bases and 7 bases, in that order; junction bases with no gene match: 1. CDR3 in amino acids: CASSLTGGEQYF. The CDR3 DNA follows: TGTGCCAGCAGTTTAACAGGGGGTGAGCAGTACTTC.

The chain couples TRBV28 to TRBJ1-6, with D possibly being TRBD1 (5 bases). This CDR3 region has 14 residues. In germline, CDR1 is MDHEN, CDR2 SYDVKM. Trimming shortened V by 7 bases and J by 6 bases, and 13 bases separated the two germline ends. CDR3 DNA: TGTGCCAGCAACCAGGGAGGTGGTAATTCACCCCTCCACTTT. Amino acids: CASNQGGGNSPLHF.

DNA of the CDR3: TGTGCCAGCAGCCAAGATGAGACTAGCGGGATCTACGAGCAGTACTTC. Translation: CASSQDETSGIYEQYF. The V gene is TRBV4-2, the J gene TRBJ2-7; 11 bases line up with TRBD2. V gave up 0 bases and J gave up 3 bases; unmatched junction bases: 4. This CDR3 is 16 amino acids long. Germline values: CDR1 LGHNA, CDR2 YNFKEQ.

The V call is TRBV11-2, the J call TRBJ1-4, with D possibly TRBD1 on 6 matching bases. V lost 5 bases and J lost 8, with 15 bases in between. The germline V gene has CDR1 SGHAT and CDR2 FQNNGV. The CDR3 is 14 amino acids. The CDR3 protein is CASSPTGTGEKLFF. CDR3 DNA: TGTGCCAGCAGCCCCACAGGGACGGGGGAAAAACTGTTTTTT.